What follows are 24 T cell receptor beta chains derived from one specimen sequenced in a study of glioma-infiltrating T cells after dendritic cell vaccination. Repertoires were generated with immunoSEQ multiplex PCR, while TCRdb's copy carries only in-frame clones and drops some. Among 93,000 or so clones listed, roughly three quarters were seen once. The sample consisted of blood, taken before dendritic cell vaccination. All receptors derive from a human donor with glioblastoma.

A note on this clone: At the DNA level, this CDR3 is encoded by other sequences in the same sample as well. J is TRBJ1-5 and V is TRBV29-1, with D unclear. V was pared by 4 bases and J by 2 bases, with 6 bases between. This CDR3 is 12 amino acids long. Per germline, CDR1 SQVTM and CDR2 ANQGSEA. DNA of the CDR3: TGCAGCGTTGGCGCCGGCAATCAGCCCCAGCATTTT. Translated, it gives CSVGAGNQPQHF.

The J gene is TRBJ2-1, the V gene TRBV5-1, with 10 positions matching TRBD2. CDR1 and CDR2 from the germline V gene are SGHRS and YFSETQ. CDR3 length equals 14 residues. V shed 5 bases and J 8 bases; nucleotides not matched to a gene: 7. CDR3 region: CASRGLAALHEQFF. Written as DNA, the CDR3 is TGCGCCAGCAGAGGACTAGCGGCACTTCATGAGCAGTTCTTC.

The V call is TRBV7-9, the J call TRBJ2-7; TRBD2 agrees at 8 bases. Germline V CDR1 and CDR2: SEHNR, FQNEAQ (reference sequence). V gave up 2 bases and J gave up 3 bases; unmatched junction bases: 3. The CDR3 contains 14 residues. CDR3 in DNA: TGTGCCAGCAGCTTACCGGGGGGGGGCTACGAGCAGTACTTC. The encoded protein is CASSLPGGGYEQYF.

The V and J genes are TRBV6-5 and TRBJ2-2; a weak D match, TRBD2 (5 bases). The CDR3 has 14 amino acids. The V end lost 6 bases, the J end lost 6 bases, and 14 bases lay between the germline ends. Germline CDR1 is MNHEY and CDR2 is SVGAGI. The CDR3 loop reads CASRDGGKAGELFF. Written as DNA, the CDR3 is TGTGCCAGCAGGGATGGAGGAAAAGCCGGGGAGCTGTTTTTT.

The J gene is TRBJ2-1, the V gene TRBV28; D gene unclear. Looked up from germline, CDR1 is MDHEN and CDR2 is SYDVKM. Trimming cost V 6 bases and J 3 bases, with 12 bases left between them. The length of the CDR3 is 14 residues. The DNA for the CDR3 is TGTGCCAGCAGGCGGCCCTTCGACTACAATGAGCAGTTCTTC. Translated: CASRRPFDYNEQFF.

V usage is TRBV5-1 and J usage is TRBJ2-5, with D hard to call. V was clipped by 0 bases and J by 2 bases, with 5 bases between them. There are 13 residues in the CDR3. Germline loops: CDR1 SGHRS, CDR2 YFSETQ. CDR3 nucleotides: TGCGCCAGCAGCTTGGCTTTTCAAGAGACCCAGTACTTC. Its translation: CASSLAFQETQYF.

The table lists this clone with a count of one. The V call is TRBV7-4, the J call TRBJ2-1, with 7 bases aligning to TRBD2. The CDR3 spans 15 residues. V lost 5 bases to trimming and J lost 3 bases; unmatched junction nucleotides: 7. Germline V CDR1 and CDR2: SGHVT, SQSDAQ. This CDR3 is CASSKLAIDYNEQFF. Written as DNA, the CDR3 is TGTGCCAGCAGCAAACTAGCGATCGACTACAATGAGCAGTTCTTC. Complete variable domain (other parts from reference TRBV7-4 and TRBJ2-1): GAGVSQSPRYKVAKRGRDVALRCDSISGHVTLYWYRQTLGQGSEVLTYSQSDAQRDKSGRPSGRFSAERPERSVSTLKIQRTEQGDSAVYLCASSKLAIDYNEQFFGPGTRLTVL.

The V call is TRBV6-5, the J call TRBJ2-7, with no clear D. The germline V gene encodes CDR1 MNHEY and CDR2 SVGAGI. The CDR3 has 15 residues. V dropped 0 bases and J dropped 7 bases, with 16 bases sitting between them. The CDR3 loop reads CASSYSYNTVNEQYF. DNA for the CDR3: TGTGCCAGCAGTTACTCGTATAACACCGTGAATGAGCAGTACTTC.

The chain combines TRBV5-4 with TRBJ1-2; 7 bases map to TRBD1. CDR3 length equals 15 residues. Germline V gene sequence: CDR1 SGHNT, CDR2 YYREEE (reference sequence). V lost 3 bases and J lost 3; bases outside the gene matches: 8. This CDR3 is CASSSIGQVHYGYTF. In DNA form, the CDR3 reads TGTGCCAGCAGCTCCATCGGACAGGTTCACTATGGCTACACCTTC.

The DNA for the CDR3 is TGTGCCAGCAGCCAGGACGGGAAGAACACTGAAGCTTTCTTT. Its translation is CASSQDGKNTEAFF. The chain combines TRBV5-4 with TRBJ1-1, with D unresolved. This CDR3 has 14 amino acids. V was shortened by 4 bases and J by 1 base, with 11 bases between the two germline ends. Per germline, CDR1 SGHNT and CDR2 YYREEE (reference sequence).

V gene TRBV6-5 combines with J gene TRBJ2-2, with D possibly matching TRBD1 (6 bases). Trimming removed 1 base at V and 7 bases at J, with 13 bases between. Germline-derived CDR1 and CDR2 are MNHEY and SVGAGI. The CDR3 runs to 15 residues. The CDR3 loop reads CASSYYRQAGGELFF. CDR3 nucleotides: TGTGCCAGCAGTTACTACCGACAGGCGGGCGGGGAGCTGTTTTTT.

This clone has just a few counts. This rearrangement joins TRBV5-6 to TRBJ1-1, with a possible D match to TRBD1 (6 bases). Germline V gives CDR1 SGHDT, CDR2 YYEEEE. V was trimmed by 3 bases and J by 1 base, leaving 13 bases between them. The CDR3 loop spans 15 amino acids. This chain's CDR3 is CASSWDIPGNTEAFF. The CDR3 DNA reads as TGTGCCAGCAGCTGGGACATACCCGGGAACACTGAAGCTTTCTTT. Supplemented by reference TRBV5-6 and TRBJ1-1, the full variable domain reads DAGVTQSPTHLIKTRGQQVTLRCSPKSGHDTVSWYQQALGQGPQFIFQYYEEEERQRGNFPDRFSGHQFPNYSSELNVNALLLGDSALYLCASSWDIPGNTEAFFGQGTRLTVV.

DNA of the CDR3: TGTGCCAGTAGTCCCGGGACAGTTAACGGGGGTAACGAGCAGTACTTC. It translates to CASSPGTVNGGNEQYF. The rearrangement links TRBV19 to TRBJ2-7; a weak D match, TRBD1 (7 bases). The germline CDR1 and CDR2 sequences are LNHDA and SQIVND (reference sequence). The length of the CDR3 is 16 residues. V was shortened by 5 bases and J by 5 bases, with 22 bases between the two germline ends. The full variable domain, completed using reference TRBV19 and TRBJ2-7, is DGGITQSPKYLFRKEGQNVTLSCEQNLNHDAMYWYRQDPGQGLRLIYYSQIVNDFQKGDIAEGYSVSREKKESFPLTVTSAQKNPTAFYLCASSPGTVNGGNEQYFGPGTRLTVT.

The J gene is TRBJ2-7, the V gene TRBV28; D might be TRBD1 (6 bases). This CDR3 is built from 18 residues. Germline CDR1 reads MDHEN; CDR2 reads SYDVKM. V was pared by 5 bases and J by 1 base, with 24 bases between. CDR3 nucleotides: TGTGCCAGCAGTCGCCGACAGGCGAATGGTTACCTATCCTACGAGCAGTACTTC. This gives the protein CASSRRQANGYLSYEQYF. Based on the CDR3 plus reference TRBV28 and TRBJ2-7, the full variable domain is DVKVTQSSRYLVKRTGEKVFLECVQDMDHENMFWYRQDPGLGLRLIYFSYDVKMKEKGDIPEGYSVSREKKERFSLILESASTNQTSMYLCASSRRQANGYLSYEQYFGPGTRLTVT.

This chain joins TRBV11-2 and TRBJ2-2; no clear D gene. Germline-derived CDR1 and CDR2 are SGHAT and FQNNGV. Between the trimmed V and J ends, which lost 1 base and 5 bases, there was a span of 5 bases. The CDR3 extends over 13 amino acids. In nucleotides, the CDR3 is TGTGCCAGCAGCTTAGTCGCGACCGGGGAGCTGTTTTTT. It translates to CASSLVATGELFF.

This clone is a singleton in its sample. The V gene is TRBV6-6, the J gene TRBJ1-5; the D gene is possibly TRBD1 (6 bases). The V gene lost 0 bases and the J gene lost 6 bases, with 12 bases spanning the gap. This CDR3 has 15 residues. Germline V gives CDR1 MNHNY, CDR2 SVGAGI (reference sequence). CDR3 residues: CASSYSTQGGQPQHF. The CDR3 bases are TGTGCCAGCAGTTACTCGACACAGGGCGGTCAGCCCCAGCATTTT.

The chain uses TRBV7-2 and TRBJ2-7, with 12 bases aligning to TRBD2. Germline V gene lookup returns CDR1 SGHTA and CDR2 FQGNSA. The CDR3 has 16 residues. With V trimmed by 6 bases and J by 10 bases, 16 bases remained unmatched. Here the CDR3 reads CASSLYPASGGAGQYF. CDR3 coding DNA: TGTGCCAGCAGTTTATACCCCGCTAGCGGGGGGGCCGGTCAGTACTTC.

The gene calls are TRBV29-1 and TRBJ1-1; a weak D match, TRBD1 (5 bases). Between the trimmed V and J ends, which lost 6 bases and 0 bases, there was a span of 11 bases. The CDR3 is 13 amino acids. Germline-derived CDR1 and CDR2 are SQVTM and ANQGSEA. CDR3 nucleotides: TGCAGCGTCGGACACAGGATGAACACTGAAGCTTTCTTT. Translated: CSVGHRMNTEAFF.

The chain links TRBV6-5 to TRBJ2-1, with no clear D. The CDR3 totals 14 residues. Trimming cost V 0 bases and J 3 bases, with 6 bases left between them. Germline V lookup: CDR1 MNHEY, CDR2 SVGAGI. The CDR3 coding sequence is TGTGCCAGCAGTTACTCGTCCTACTACAATGAGCAGTTCTTC. This encodes CASSYSSYYNEQFF.

The chain joins TRBV29-1 to TRBJ2-3; D not resolved. The CDR3 is 15 residues long. Trimming left V 5 bases short and J 0 bases short, with 15 bases between. Per germline, CDR1 SQVTM and CDR2 ANQGSEA. CDR3 sequence reads: CSVIELSTSTDTQYF. The CDR3, as DNA: TGCAGCGTTATAGAGTTAAGTACTAGCACAGATACGCAGTATTTT.

Turning to this clone: Sequence at one end of the junction differs from germline and may be a read error. The V and J genes are TRBV4-1 and TRBJ2-7; D gene unclear. The CDR3 runs 13 residues. The germline V gene encodes CDR1 MGHRA and CDR2 YSYEKL. The CDR3 spells CASSQEVEDSPDF. The CDR3, as DNA: TGCGCCAGCAGCCAAGAGGTTGAAGACTCACCAGACTTC.

The J gene is TRBJ2-3, the V gene TRBV2; 10 positions match TRBD1. Germline V gene sequence: CDR1 SNHLY, CDR2 FYNNEI. V lost 4 bases to trimming and J lost 5 bases; unmatched junction nucleotides: 9. The CDR3 extends over 16 amino acids. CDR3 in DNA: TGTGCCAGCAGTGTGACCGGGACAGGGGCGGGAGATACGCAGTATTTT. This sequence encodes CASSVTGTGAGDTQYF.

V is TRBV29-1 and J is TRBJ2-1; maybe TRBD2 (5 bases). Germline loops: CDR1 SQVTM, CDR2 ANQGSEA. V lost 4 bases to trimming and J lost 12 bases, with 16 bases between them. The CDR3 loop spans 12 amino acids. In DNA form, the CDR3 reads TGCAGCGTTGGGCCCCCTGGAGGTTCGCAGTTCTTC. It codes for CSVGPPGGSQFF.

This clone was seen once. The chain links TRBV11-2 to TRBJ2-7; D remains unclear. The ends were cut back, 3 bases at V and 7 bases at J, with 7 bases in the middle. Germline V gene data show CDR1 as SGHAT and CDR2 as FQNNGV. This CDR3 spans 11 amino acids. The CDR3 spells CASSFGREQYF. In DNA form, the CDR3 reads TGTGCCAGCAGCTTTGGTCGGGAGCAGTACTTC.